This T cell receptor (beta chain) was recorded in a study of blood T cell repertoires in COVID-19. As originally analysed: By means of reference gene primer amplification, nucleated cell counts were estimated. Assay used: immunoSEQ multiplex PCR; TCRdb lists only in-frame clones, some missing. D and trimming were read from the DNA, whereas the V and J calls and clone size are those reported in that table. The data hold roughly 300,000 clones, with about nine tenths observed a single time. The germline V and J ends were trimmed by 3 bases and 9 bases, with 11 bases remaining between them. There are 12 residues in the CDR3. Patients of the Seattle cohort, enrolled during active infection, were followed longitudinally.

Sequencing used peripheral blood. This TCR derives from a young woman with COVID-19, enrolled during active disease. The rearrangement links TRBV12-3 or TRBV12-4 to TRBJ1-1; tentatively, D is TRBD1 (6 bases). In nucleotides, the CDR3 is TGTGCCAGCAGTTTGGGGGGGGCAAAAGCTTTCTTT. Residues: CASSLGGAKAFF.